This TCR beta chain is drawn from a study of T cell changes during pregnancy in multiple sclerosis. There are 13 residues in the CDR3. CDR1 is SNHLY and CDR2 is FYNNEI in the germline V gene. V trimming: 6 bases; J trimming: 8 bases; junction bases outside the gene matches: 4. Libraries were prepared by immunoSEQ multiplex PCR; TCRdb keeps only in-frame clonotypes and omits some of them. Of around 70,000 clones listed, around 90% were seen once; the top ten hold around 0.89%. This chain uses TRBV2 with TRBJ1-4, with 9 bases that match TRBD1. The sequenced sample was peripheral blood, obtained in the second trimester of pregnancy. The sequence was obtained from a female donor with multiple sclerosis, enrolled in a pregnancy study. CDR3 nucleotide sequence: TGTGCCAGCAGGGCTGGACAGGGGGAAAAACTGTTTTTT. As protein: CASRAGQGEKLFF.